This T cell receptor (beta chain) was identified in a study of T cell changes during pregnancy in multiple sclerosis. The table came from immunoSEQ multiplex PCR; TCRdb's copy has only in-frame clones and leaves some out. The profile covers some 94,000 clones, with about 92% appearing a single time and 1.5% to 1.9% taken by the ten largest. This CDR3 comprises 15 residues. Trimming left V 0 bases short and J 7 bases short, with 16 bases between. The V gene's germline CDR1 is MGHRA and CDR2 YSYEKL. The V call is TRBV4-1, the J call TRBJ2-7, with D perhaps TRBD2 (5 bases). The TCR sequence derives from a female donor with multiple sclerosis, enrolled in a pregnancy study. The sequencing here drew on peripheral blood, taken in the first trimester of pregnancy. Written as DNA, the CDR3 is TGCGCCAGCAGCCAAGATGGGCTTTATCGGGGTGAGCAGTACTTC. Its translation: CASSQDGLYRGEQYF.